This T cell receptor (beta chain) is drawn from a study of early T cells in non-severe SARS-CoV-2 infection (dated by TCRdb to the early 2020s). About the full investigation: TCR sequencing used bulk RNA from unsorted whole blood, so alpha and beta chains could not be paired.

There are many counts of this clonotype. Its antigen specificity is not known. No base quality information exists; no much larger clone differs at one position. General conclusions and limits of the study: Matching against VDJdb was skewed toward anti-spike CD8 responses, likely underestimated virus-specific expansions, and missed private and CD4 specificities.

A case-control design nested within a healthcare worker cohort in London, UK, was used, with weekly nasopharyngeal swab PCR tests and blood sampling performed. Healthcare workers were recruited between 23 and 31 March 2020, during the week of the UK lockdown, and were followed weekly for up to about 15 weeks. The CDR3 contains 13 residues, cysteine and phenylalanine counted. The read is trimmed to its CDR3 DNA, 39 bases read in frame from base 1. V is shortened by 6 bases, J by 3 bases, and the region joining them spans 11 bases. The library was produced with 5' RACE. TCRdb lists the instrument as NextSeq 500. In the TCR library protocol, unique molecular identifiers were attached to individual cDNA molecules to correct for PCR bias and sequencing error. Both TCR alpha and beta chains were sequenced, and tight co-correlation was observed between alpha and beta sequence abundances in each sample. Turning to the authors' computational methods: Decombinator V4 was used to annotate the V gene, J gene and CDR3 of the TCR sequences. TCRs were defined as expanded if a significant change between any two time points was detected under a Poisson model with p below 0.0001. TCR abundances were normalised to the total number of TCRs sequenced per sample and expressed as counts per million. MAIT TCRs were defined by TRAV1-2 paired with TRAJ12, TRAJ20 or TRAJ33, and iNKT TCRs by TRAV10 paired with TRAJ18. A search of VDJdb, accessed on 1 November 2021, was run for TCRs annotated to CMV, EBV and SARS-CoV-2, with TCRs annotated for multiple antigens excluded. TCRdb handled the public reads itself, with Q25 trimming in fastp and clone calling in MiXCR, and kept productive beta chains. Rows matching on CDR3 protein sequence are summarized as one entry with the most common DNA and genes. The V and J calls were determined by TCRdb, not by the authors. Counted in this sample were tens of thousands of distinct CDR3 sequences; about 4.7% of them appeared once. Clones ranked in the top ten supply about 9.4% of the sample.

The sequenced sample was whole blood. The clonotype originates from an adult who was a healthcare worker with PCR-confirmed SARS-CoV-2 infection or an uninfected control (not recorded which). This sequence uses TRBV12-3 or TRBV12-4 and TRBJ1-1, with the D segment identity uncertain. DNA sequence: TGTGCCAGCAGCATCACCTGGGACACTGAAGCTTTCTTT. The translation is CASSITWDTEAFF.